The 27 T cell receptor beta chains presented below share a single source sample, sequenced in a study of T cell changes during pregnancy in multiple sclerosis. The protocol was immunoSEQ multiplex PCR, while the TCRdb copy is restricted to in-frame clones and leaves out a portion. The table includes approximately 45,000 clones, around nine tenths detected once. This specimen was CD4+ T cells from peripheral blood mononuclear cells, taken in the first trimester of pregnancy. The receptors were gathered from a female donor with multiple sclerosis, enrolled in a pregnancy study.

This chain connects TRBV5-1 to TRBJ2-1; TRBD1 agrees at 7 bases. Germline V gene lookup returns CDR1 SGHRS and CDR2 YFSETQ. This CDR3 has 16 residues. J gave up 4 bases and V 4 bases, and 11 bases lay outside the gene matches. Here the CDR3 reads CASSPPDRLGYNEQFF. CDR3 in DNA: TGCGCCAGCAGCCCGCCGGACAGGTTAGGATACAATGAGCAGTTCTTC.

This clone showed up just once. As DNA, the CDR3 is TGTGCCAGCAGCTCCGATACAGGGGCGGAGACCCAGTACTTC. Translating gives CASSSDTGAETQYF. This chain links TRBV9 with TRBJ2-5, with 7 bases lining up with TRBD1. CDR3 length equals 14 residues. V lost 4 bases to trimming and J lost 5 bases; unmatched junction nucleotides: 8. CDR1 and CDR2 (germline): SGDLS, YYNGEE. The whole variable domain, filled in from reference TRBV9 and TRBJ2-5, reads DSGVTQTPKHLITATGQRVTLRCSPRSGDLSVYWYQQSLDQGLQFLIQYYNGEERAKGNILERFSAQQFPDLHSELNLSSLELGDSALYFCASSSDTGAETQYFGPGTRLLVL.

The rearrangement uses TRBV27 and TRBJ1-1; no clear D gene. V was clipped by 3 bases and J by 1 base, with 9 bases between them. The V gene's germline CDR1 is MNHEY and CDR2 SMNVEV (reference sequence). CDR3 length: 14 amino acids. The CDR3 nucleotides are TGTGCCAGCAGTTTCCGTTCAGAGAACACTGAAGCTTTCTTT. Translated: CASSFRSENTEAFF.

DNA for the CDR3: TGTGCCAGCAGCTTCCCGCCAGGGGGATTATACAATGAGCAGTTCTTC. It is translated as CASSFPPGGLYNEQFF. The V and J genes are TRBV5-4 and TRBJ2-1; 7 bases are a match to TRBD1. The germline V gene has CDR1 SGHNT and CDR2 YYREEE (reference sequence). The length of the CDR3 is 16 residues. V was clipped by 2 bases and J by 4 bases; unmatched bases: 9.

V and J are TRBV5-6 and TRBJ1-5; TRBD1 agrees at 11 bases. The CDR3 loop spans 15 amino acids. The ends lost 2 bases at V and 5 bases at J; junction bases unmatched: 3. Germline V gives CDR1 SGHDT, CDR2 YYEEEE. The CDR3 DNA is TGTGCCAGCAGCTTAGGACAGGGGGCATATCAGCCCCAGCATTTT. Its protein is CASSLGQGAYQPQHF.

The chain couples TRBV5-6 to TRBJ2-5; D remains unclear. The CDR3 spans 13 residues. Trimming left V 1 base short and J 5 bases short, with 9 bases between. Germline CDR1 and CDR2: SGHDT and YYEEEE. CDR3 sequence reads: CASSLRVWETQYF. CDR3 sequence (DNA): TGTGCCAGCAGCTTGAGAGTTTGGGAGACCCAGTACTTC.

The V call is TRBV30, the J call TRBJ2-2; the D is unclear. Germline V lookup: CDR1 GTSNPN, CDR2 SVGIG (reference sequence). V lost 5 bases and J lost 3, with 10 bases in between. The CDR3 totals 13 residues. CDR3 bases: TGTGCCTGGCCCTGGCAGGACACCGGGGAGCTGTTTTTT. This codes for CAWPWQDTGELFF.

V is TRBV5-1 and J is TRBJ2-7; D is perhaps TRBD2 (6 bases). This CDR3 spans 13 amino acids. Germline assignment: CDR1 SGHRS and CDR2 YFSETQ. Trimming stripped 3 bases from V and 2 bases from J, with 9 bases between. The CDR3 nucleotides are TGCGCCAGCAGCTCTGGGGGGACCTACGAGCAGTACTTC. This sequence encodes CASSSGGTYEQYF.

The rearrangement joins TRBV6-6 to TRBJ2-3, with a tentative D call TRBD2 (6 bases). This CDR3 is built from 16 residues. V shed 7 bases and J shed 4 bases, with 21 bases lying between them. The germline CDR1 and CDR2 sequences are MNHNY and SVGAGI (reference sequence). Here the CDR3 reads CASTSPGVRGADTQYF. Here the CDR3 DNA reads TGTGCCAGCACTTCGCCGGGAGTGCGAGGGGCAGATACGCAGTATTTT.

V gene TRBV27 combines with J gene TRBJ1-5; a possible D gene is TRBD1 (6 bases). Deletions cut 5 bases from V and 3 bases from J, with 11 bases between. Germline V gene data show CDR1 as MNHEY and CDR2 as SMNVEV (reference sequence). The CDR3 spans 14 residues. CDR3 amino acids: CASSEGVANQPQHF. CDR3 nucleotide sequence: TGTGCCAGCAGTGAGGGGGTCGCCAATCAGCCCCAGCATTTT.

A single count supports this clone. For the CDR3, the DNA is TGTGCCAGCAGCTTGATGGGGGGTCCGTACGAGCAGTACTTC. This sequence encodes CASSLMGGPYEQYF. The gene calls are TRBV7-9 and TRBJ2-7, with D perhaps TRBD2 (6 bases). Germline V gene data show CDR1 as SEHNR and CDR2 as FQNEAQ (reference sequence). V lost 3 bases and J 4 bases, leaving 13 bases between the germline ends. The CDR3 contains 14 residues. Full variable domain (outside the CDR3, taken from reference TRBV7-9 and TRBJ2-7): DTGVSQNPRHKITKRGQNVTFRCDPISEHNRLYWYRQTLGQGPEFLTYFQNEAQLEKSRLLSDRFSAERPKGSFSTLEIQRTEQGDSAMYLCASSLMGGPYEQYFGPGTRLTVT.

The chain couples TRBV9 to TRBJ1-3; D remains ambiguous. V gave up 2 bases and J gave up 4 bases, with 7 bases separating them. CDR3 length: 13 residues. Germline values: CDR1 SGDLS, CDR2 YYNGEE. The CDR3 loop is CASSVTLGNTIYF. CDR3 nucleotides: TGTGCCAGCAGCGTGACTCTGGGAAACACCATATATTTT.

The genes are TRBV6-1 and TRBJ2-1; TRBD2 aligns across 7 bases. Germline V gene sequence: CDR1 MNHNS, CDR2 SASEGT. V lost 6 bases to trimming and J lost 7 bases; unmatched junction nucleotides: 3. The CDR3 sequence is 12 residues long. This chain's CDR3 is CASSLGGNEQFF. The CDR3 DNA is TGTGCCAGCAGCCTGGGGGGGAATGAGCAGTTCTTC.

This clone occurred once. The chain uses TRBV14 and TRBJ2-7; 9 bases line up with TRBD1. J was trimmed by 0 bases and V by 0 bases; bases with no gene match: 9. Germline values: CDR1 SGHDN, CDR2 FVKESK. The CDR3 is 18 amino acids. CDR3 nucleotides: TGTGCCAGCAGCCAAGATGGACAGGGGCGAATAGCCTCCTACGAGCAGTACTTC. Translating gives CASSQDGQGRIASYEQYF.

As DNA, the CDR3 is TGTGCCAGCAGCCCCGGGACTAGCGGGGTCCAAGAGACCCAGTACTTC. Translating it yields CASSPGTSGVQETQYF. The chain combines TRBV11-3 with TRBJ2-5; the match to TRBD2 covers 13 bases. Trimming removed 5 bases from V and 1 base from J; junction bases left unmatched: 4. The CDR3 spans 16 residues. The germline CDR1 and CDR2 sequences are SGHNT and YENEEA.

This chain links TRBV5-1 with TRBJ1-2, with a tentative D call TRBD1 (5 bases). Trimming took off 6 bases at V and 2 bases at J, with 17 bases between the two ends. Germline CDR1 SGHRS, CDR2 YFSETQ. The CDR3 is 15 amino acids. The CDR3 region has the DNA TGCGCCAGCACACTCGGACAAGTCTCGAACTATGGCTACACCTTC. This gives the protein CASTLGQVSNYGYTF.

The J gene is TRBJ1-5, the V gene TRBV28; 7 bases fit TRBD1. The J segment lost 4 bases and the V segment lost 7 bases, leaving 7 bases of the junction unmatched. Germline CDR1 is MDHEN and CDR2 is SYDVKM. This CDR3 comprises 14 residues. CDR3 loop: CASTSGQFNQPQHF. In DNA form, the CDR3 reads TGTGCCAGCACCTCGGGACAGTTTAATCAGCCCCAGCATTTT. Full variable domain (rest looked up from reference TRBV28 and TRBJ1-5): DVKVTQSSRYLVKRTGEKVFLECVQDMDHENMFWYRQDPGLGLRLIYFSYDVKMKEKGDIPEGYSVSREKKERFSLILESASTNQTSMYLCASTSGQFNQPQHFGDGTRLSIL.

The rearrangement links TRBV2 to TRBJ2-5; perhaps TRBD1 as D (6 bases). Germline V gene data show CDR1 as SNHLY and CDR2 as FYNNEI. The CDR3 has 17 amino acids. V lost 1 base to trimming and J lost 5 bases, with 20 bases between them. In nucleotides, the CDR3 is TGTGCCAGCAGTGAAGTGGGGGCGCTAGCATGGAGGGAGACCCAGTACTTC. Protein sequence: CASSEVGALAWRETQYF.

The chain has TRBV29-1 and TRBJ2-3; 9 nucleotides agree with TRBD2. Germline lookup yields CDR1 SQVTM and CDR2 ANQGSEA. Losses at the gene ends were 3 bases for V and 1 base for J; bases not matched to a gene: 8. This CDR3 is built from 16 residues. CDR3: CSVDSGRSLGTDTQYF. DNA for the CDR3: TGCAGCGTTGACAGCGGGAGGTCCCTCGGCACAGATACGCAGTATTTT.

This clone was picked up a small number of times. V is TRBV19 and J is TRBJ1-5; TRBD1 aligns across 10 bases. J was trimmed by 6 bases and V by 6 bases; bases with no gene match: 5. CDR1 and CDR2 from the germline V gene are LNHDA and SQIVND (reference sequence). CDR3 size: 14 residues. The CDR3 here is CASSHDRGRQPQHF. The CDR3 DNA reads as TGTGCCAGTAGCCATGACAGGGGGCGTCAGCCCCAGCATTTT.

The CDR3 sequence is CASSALQGVSGNTIYF. The CDR3 coding sequence is TGTGCCAGCAGTGCCCTACAGGGGGTCTCTGGAAACACCATATATTTT. The J gene is TRBJ1-3, the V gene TRBV2; TRBD1 aligns across 8 bases. The CDR3 runs to 16 residues. Germline CDR1 is SNHLY and CDR2 is FYNNEI. Unmatched junction bases numbered 5, after V lost 4 bases and J lost 0 bases.

The chain is built from TRBV28 and TRBJ1-4; 7 positions match TRBD1. Germline-derived CDR1 and CDR2 are MDHEN and SYDVKM. The CDR3 loop spans 14 amino acids. V was clipped by 6 bases and J by 8 bases; unmatched bases: 9. For the CDR3, the DNA is TGTGCCAGCAGGCGGGGGGACAGCTGGGAAAAACTGTTTTTT. It specifies CASRRGDSWEKLFF.

The genes are TRBV7-8 and TRBJ1-5; possibly TRBD1 for D (5 bases). The CDR3 runs to 16 residues. Germline CDR1 reads SGHVS; CDR2 reads FQNEAQ. With 1 base removed from V and 2 bases from J, the gap between germline ends came to 12 bases. The CDR3: CASSLDATRGNQPQHF. The CDR3 DNA reads TGTGCCAGCAGCTTAGATGCAACCAGGGGCAATCAGCCCCAGCATTTT.

The chain combines TRBV4-3 with TRBJ2-5; the match to TRBD2 covers 7 bases. Trimming took 0 bases from V and 5 from J; bases not matched to a gene: 6. Germline CDR1 reads LGHNA; CDR2 reads YSLEER. This CDR3 has 15 amino acids. CDR3 bases: TGCGCCAGCAGCCAAGAGCCCGGGAGGTCGGAGACCCAGTACTTC. It is translated as CASSQEPGRSETQYF.

About this clone itself: At one end, the junction sequence differs from germline, possibly due to a read error. The rearrangement joins TRBV7-7 to TRBJ2-3, with 7 positions matching TRBD1. CDR3 length: 15 amino acids. Germline V gene sequence: CDR1 SSHAT, CDR2 FNYEAQ (reference sequence). This CDR3 reads CASSLGTVSTDTQYF. The CDR3 nucleotides are TGTGCTAGCAGTCTCGGGACAGTAAGCACAGATACGCAGTATTTT. The full variable domain, with the rest looked up from reference TRBV7-7 and TRBJ2-3, is GAGVSQSPRYKVTKRGQDVTLRCDPISSHATLYWYQQALGQGPEFLTYFNYEAQPDKSGLPSDRFSAERPEGSISTLTIQRTEQRDSAMYRCASSLGTVSTDTQYFGPGTRLTVL.

This chain joins TRBV30 and TRBJ2-6; TRBD1 matches 9 bases. The CDR3 extends over 15 amino acids. V shed 7 bases, J shed 0 bases, and the junction held 4 bases outside the gene matches. CDR1 and CDR2 (germline): GTSNPN, SVGIG (reference sequence). The CDR3: CASGQGSSGANVLTF. Here the CDR3 DNA reads TGTGCCTCAGGACAGGGGAGCTCTGGGGCCAACGTCCTGACTTTC.

Here the CDR3 reads CASSFPGGYTDTQYF. The CDR3 DNA reads TGTGCCAGCAGCTTTCCGGGAGGGTACACAGATACGCAGTATTTT. The gene calls are TRBV7-2 and TRBJ2-3; TRBD2 aligns across 8 bases. With V trimmed by 3 bases and J by 2 bases, 4 bases remained unmatched. CDR3 length: 15 residues. Looked up from germline, CDR1 is SGHTA and CDR2 is FQGNSA.